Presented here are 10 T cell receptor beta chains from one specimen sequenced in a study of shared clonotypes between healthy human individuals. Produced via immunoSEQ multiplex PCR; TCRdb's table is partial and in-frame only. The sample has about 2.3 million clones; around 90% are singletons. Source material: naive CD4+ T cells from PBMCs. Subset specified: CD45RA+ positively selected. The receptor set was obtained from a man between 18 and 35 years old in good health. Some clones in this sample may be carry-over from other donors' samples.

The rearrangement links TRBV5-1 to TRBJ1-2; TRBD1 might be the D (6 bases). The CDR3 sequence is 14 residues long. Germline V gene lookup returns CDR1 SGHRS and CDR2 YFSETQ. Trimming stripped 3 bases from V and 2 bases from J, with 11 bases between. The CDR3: CASSSRTANYGYTF. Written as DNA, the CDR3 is TGCGCCAGCAGCTCTAGGACAGCCAACTATGGCTACACCTTC.

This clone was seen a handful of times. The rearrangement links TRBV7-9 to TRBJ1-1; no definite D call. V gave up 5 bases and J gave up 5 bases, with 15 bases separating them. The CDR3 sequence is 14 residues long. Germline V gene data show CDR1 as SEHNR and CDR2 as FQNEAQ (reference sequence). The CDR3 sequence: CASSKLRGETEAFF. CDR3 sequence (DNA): TGTGCCAGCAGCAAGCTCCGGGGAGAGACTGAAGCTTTCTTT. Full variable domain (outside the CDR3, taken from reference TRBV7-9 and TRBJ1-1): DTGVSQNPRHKITKRGQNVTFRCDPISEHNRLYWYRQTLGQGPEFLTYFQNEAQLEKSRLLSDRFSAERPKGSFSTLEIQRTEQGDSAMYLCASSKLRGETEAFFGQGTRLTVV.

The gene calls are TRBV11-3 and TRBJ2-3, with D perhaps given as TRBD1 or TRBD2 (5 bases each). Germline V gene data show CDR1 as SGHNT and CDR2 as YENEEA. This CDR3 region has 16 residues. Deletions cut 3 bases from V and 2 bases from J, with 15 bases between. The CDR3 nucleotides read TGTGCCAGCAGCTTCCACTCGGGACCACCCACAGATACGCAGTATTTT. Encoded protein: CASSFHSGPPTDTQYF.

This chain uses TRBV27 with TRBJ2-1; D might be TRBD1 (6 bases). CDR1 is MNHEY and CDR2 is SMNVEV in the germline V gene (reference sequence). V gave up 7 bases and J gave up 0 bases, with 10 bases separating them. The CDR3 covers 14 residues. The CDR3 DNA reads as TGTGCCAGCACCAAGGACAGCTCCTACAATGAGCAGTTCTTC. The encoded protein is CASTKDSSYNEQFF.

CDR3 in amino acids: CASKVFKRQGVYGYTF. DNA for the CDR3: TGTGCCAGCAAGGTCTTTAAAAGACAGGGCGTATATGGCTACACCTTC. The chain couples TRBV27 to TRBJ1-2, with 7 bases identical to TRBD1. The CDR3 consists of 16 residues. Germline CDR1 and CDR2: MNHEY and SMNVEV (reference sequence). The V and J ends lost 7 bases and 5 bases, in that order; junction bases with no gene match: 16.

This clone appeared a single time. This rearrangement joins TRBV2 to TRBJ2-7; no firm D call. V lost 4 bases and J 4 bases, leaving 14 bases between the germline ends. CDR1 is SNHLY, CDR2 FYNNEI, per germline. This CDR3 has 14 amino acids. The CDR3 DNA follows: TGTGCCAGCAGTGCACCCCGCCCCCTTTACGAGCAGTACTTC. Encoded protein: CASSAPRPLYEQYF.

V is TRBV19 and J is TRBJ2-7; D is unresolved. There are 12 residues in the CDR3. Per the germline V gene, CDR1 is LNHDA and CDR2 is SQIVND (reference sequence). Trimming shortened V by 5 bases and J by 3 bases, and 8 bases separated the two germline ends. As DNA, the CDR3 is TGTGCCAGTAGTCAAGTGGGCTACGAGCAGTACTTC. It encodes CASSQVGYEQYF.

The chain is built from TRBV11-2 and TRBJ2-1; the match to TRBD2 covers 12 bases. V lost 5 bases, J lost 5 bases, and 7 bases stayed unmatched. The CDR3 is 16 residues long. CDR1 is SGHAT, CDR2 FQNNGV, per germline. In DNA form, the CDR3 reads TGTGCCAGCAGCGCAAGACTAGCGGGGGAGAACAATGAGCAGTTCTTC. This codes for CASSARLAGENNEQFF.

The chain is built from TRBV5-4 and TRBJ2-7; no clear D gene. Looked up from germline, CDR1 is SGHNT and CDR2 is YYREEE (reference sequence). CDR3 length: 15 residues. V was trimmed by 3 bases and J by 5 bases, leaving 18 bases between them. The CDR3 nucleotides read TGTGCCAGCAGCTCCTTGGTGGGATCAGGCAACGAGCAGTACTTC. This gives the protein CASSSLVGSGNEQYF. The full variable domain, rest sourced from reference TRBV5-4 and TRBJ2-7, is ETGVTQSPTHLIKTRGQQVTLRCSSQSGHNTVSWYQQALGQGPQFIFQYYREEENGRGNFPPRFSGLQFPNYSSELNVNALELDDSALYLCASSSLVGSGNEQYFGPGTRLTVT.

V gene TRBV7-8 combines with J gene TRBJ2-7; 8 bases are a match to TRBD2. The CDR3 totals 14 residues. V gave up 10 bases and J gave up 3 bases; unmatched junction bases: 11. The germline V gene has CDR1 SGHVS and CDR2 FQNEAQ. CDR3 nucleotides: TGTGCCACGTATCCCGGGACTAGGGGCTACGAGCAGTACTTC. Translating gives CATYPGTRGYEQYF.